One sample yielded the 25 T cell receptor beta chains listed below, sequenced in a study of T cell responses to AZD1222 COVID-19 vaccine. Produced via immunoSEQ multiplex PCR; TCRdb's table is partial and in-frame only. In the table there are 160,000 or so clones, roughly nine tenths of which are singletons. Specimen: peripheral blood, collected on day 0 of AZD1222 vaccination. These receptors were taken from an adult in good health.

DNA for the CDR3: TGTGCCAGCAGCCGCGGACTAGCGGGGGTCCAAGAGACCCAGTACTTC. The encoded protein is CASSRGLAGVQETQYF. The rearrangement links TRBV6-6 to TRBJ2-5, with 13 bases lining up with TRBD2. With 6 bases clipped from V and 1 base from J, the junction kept 5 bases outside the gene matches. The CDR3 is 16 amino acids. CDR1 is MNHNY, CDR2 SVGAGI, per germline (reference sequence).

CDR3 DNA: TGTGCCAGCCTCGGGACAGGGGCTTTTGAAGCTTTCTTT. It is translated as CASLGTGAFEAFF. V gene TRBV28 combines with J gene TRBJ1-1; 10 bases map to TRBD1. Losses at the gene ends were 8 bases for V and 7 bases for J; bases not matched to a gene: 7. This CDR3 spans 13 amino acids. Looked up from germline, CDR1 is MDHEN and CDR2 is SYDVKM.

The chain is built from TRBV14 and TRBJ1-1; D unclear. The V and J ends lost 2 bases and 1 base respectively, with 11 bases between them. Germline CDR1 SGHDN, CDR2 FVKESK. The CDR3 covers 15 residues. CDR3: CASSQRGTANTEAFF. DNA for the CDR3: TGTGCCAGCAGCCAAAGAGGTACGGCGAACACTGAAGCTTTCTTT.

The chain recombines TRBV6-5 with TRBJ1-1; unclear D gene. Germline V lookup: CDR1 MNHEY, CDR2 SVGAGI. Trimming removed 0 bases from V and 0 bases from J, with 8 bases in between. The CDR3 is made up of 15 amino acids. In nucleotides, the CDR3 is TGTGCCAGCAGTTACTCGATCGGGGTGAACACTGAAGCTTTCTTT. Protein sequence: CASSYSIGVNTEAFF.

The chain joins TRBV4-3 to TRBJ1-2; D is ambiguous. Germline V gene sequence: CDR1 LGHNA, CDR2 YSLEER. The CDR3 runs 16 residues. The V and J ends lost 1 base and 8 bases respectively, with 20 bases between them. The CDR3, as DNA: TGCGCCAGCAGCCAAGCCGCACCACCGGTTTTAAGGGGCTACACCTTC. Protein: CASSQAAPPVLRGYTF.

The chain uses TRBV2 and TRBJ2-5; 7 nucleotides align to TRBD1. This CDR3 is 12 amino acids long. V lost 6 bases to trimming and J lost 6 bases; unmatched junction nucleotides: 4. The V gene's germline CDR1 is SNHLY and CDR2 FYNNEI. DNA for the CDR3: TGTGCCAGCAGGACAGGGTCCCAGACCCAGTACTTC. The encoded protein is CASRTGSQTQYF.

The chain combines TRBV6-5 with TRBJ1-6; possibly TRBD1 for D (5 bases). Germline values: CDR1 MNHEY, CDR2 SVGAGI. The CDR3 is 14 residues long. Trimming removed 6 bases at V and 9 bases at J, with 15 bases between. CDR3 DNA sequence: TGTGCCAGCAGACAACAGGTGTTTGGTTCACCCCTCCACTTT. Its translation is CASRQQVFGSPLHF.

This clone came up a few times. The V and J genes are TRBV9 and TRBJ1-1, with 9 bases fitting TRBD1. The CDR3 has 14 amino acids. Unmatched junction bases numbered 6, after V lost 4 bases and J lost 5 bases. Germline V CDR1 and CDR2: SGDLS, YYNGEE. The CDR3 is CASSPQTGGTEAFF. The CDR3 region has the DNA TGTGCCAGCAGCCCCCAGACAGGGGGGACTGAAGCTTTCTTT.

The V gene is TRBV27, the J gene TRBJ2-6; tentatively, D is TRBD1 (5 bases). CDR1 is MNHEY, CDR2 SMNVEV, per germline (reference sequence). This CDR3 has 19 amino acids. V dropped 1 base and J dropped 2 bases, with 18 bases sitting between them. CDR3 nucleotides: TGTGCCAGCAGTTTATACGCGGACACCGTCGCTGCTGGGGCCAACGTCCTGACTTTC. Its protein product is CASSLYADTVAAGANVLTF.

Of note for this clone: Other nucleotide sequences in the sample specify the same CDR3. The chain joins TRBV18 to TRBJ1-5, with D perhaps matching TRBD1 (5 bases). The V and J ends lost 0 bases and 6 bases respectively, with 6 bases between them. The CDR3 extends over 13 amino acids. Germline V gene lookup returns CDR1 KGHSH and CDR2 LQKENI. The CDR3 region is CASSPPGGQPQHF. The CDR3 coding sequence is TGTGCCAGCTCACCACCCGGGGGTCAGCCCCAGCATTTT.

This chain uses TRBV2 with TRBJ2-1; the D is unclear. Germline CDR1 SNHLY, CDR2 FYNNEI. Trimming stripped 4 bases from V and 4 bases from J, with 8 bases between. This CDR3 is built from 13 residues. For the CDR3, the DNA is TGTGCCAGCAGTGTCCAGGCTTACAATGAGCAGTTCTTC. Translation gives CASSVQAYNEQFF.

J is TRBJ1-1 and V is TRBV9, with D hard to call. The CDR3 contains 14 residues. Trimming pared 0 bases from V and 1 base from J, leaving 7 bases between. In germline, CDR1 is SGDLS, CDR2 YYNGEE. The CDR3, as DNA: TGTGCCAGCAGCGTAGGTGGACCGAACACTGAAGCTTTCTTT. Translating it yields CASSVGGPNTEAFF. The complete variable domain, with remaining parts taken from reference TRBV9 and TRBJ1-1, reads DSGVTQTPKHLITATGQRVTLRCSPRSGDLSVYWYQQSLDQGLQFLIQYYNGEERAKGNILERFSAQQFPDLHSELNLSSLELGDSALYFCASSVGGPNTEAFFGQGTRLTVV.

In regard to this clone: Other DNA sequences in the same sample also yield this CDR3. The CDR3 loop is CASRSGQLYGYTF. The DNA for the CDR3 is TGTGCCAGCAGGTCCGGACAGCTCTATGGCTACACCTTC. This chain uses TRBV28 with TRBJ1-2; TRBD1 might be the D (6 bases). This CDR3 has 13 residues. V lost 6 bases and J lost 4, with 12 bases in between. The germline V gene encodes CDR1 MDHEN and CDR2 SYDVKM.

The gene calls are TRBV10-2 and TRBJ2-5, with TRBD2 identical over 12 bases. Per germline, CDR1 WSHSY and CDR2 SAAADI. CDR3 length: 15 residues. V was pared by 6 bases and J by 4 bases, with 6 bases of the junction left unmatched. In nucleotides, the CDR3 is TGCGCCAGCAGATTAGGACTAGCGGGGTTAGAGACCCAGTACTTC. The encoded protein is CASRLGLAGLETQYF.

V usage is TRBV6-2 or TRBV6-3 and J usage is TRBJ2-7; D may be TRBD2 (6 bases). This CDR3 spans 15 amino acids. V was cut by 5 bases and J by 1 base, with 15 bases left in between. Germline V gene data show CDR1 as MNHEY and CDR2 as SVGEGT. In DNA form, the CDR3 reads TGTGCCAGCAGTGACGTGGGGAGGTCTTCCTACGAGCAGTACTTC. Amino acid sequence: CASSDVGRSSYEQYF.

The rearrangement joins TRBV27 to TRBJ1-1, with TRBD1 matching 7 bases. The germline gives CDR1 MNHEY, CDR2 SMNVEV (reference sequence). After removal of 5 bases from V and 1 base from J, the junction contained 10 bases not matched to a gene. The CDR3 loop spans 16 amino acids. The chain's CDR3 is CASSQYSGGTNTEAFF. CDR3 bases: TGTGCCAGCAGTCAATATTCAGGGGGAACGAACACTGAAGCTTTCTTT.

The V gene is TRBV4-3, the J gene TRBJ2-1; the D is unclear. Trimming cost V 4 bases and J 0 bases, with 10 bases left between them. This CDR3 contains 15 residues. Germline V gene lookup returns CDR1 LGHNA and CDR2 YSLEER. The CDR3 nucleotides are TGCGCCAGCAGCCCTGGTAGGTCCTCCTACAATGAGCAGTTCTTC. Its protein product is CASSPGRSSYNEQFF.

J is TRBJ1-5 and V is TRBV19; 8 bases agree with TRBD1. Trimming at V came to 3 bases and at J to 11 bases, leaving 12 bases not matched to a gene. The CDR3 runs to 15 residues. Germline V gives CDR1 LNHDA, CDR2 SQIVND (reference sequence). CDR3 DNA: TGTGCCAGTAGTATTAGCGACAGGGGCGGTTGGGCCCAGCATTTT. It codes for CASSISDRGGWAQHF.

This clone came up once. The rearrangement uses TRBV5-4 and TRBJ1-2; D uncertain. The CDR3 is 12 amino acids. The germline V and J ends were trimmed by 4 bases and 1 base, with 5 bases remaining between them. The V gene's germline CDR1 is SGHNT and CDR2 YYREEE (reference sequence). The CDR3 DNA is TGTGCCAGCAGCCCGAATAACTATGGCTACACCTTC. Its protein product is CASSPNNYGYTF.

The rearrangement joins TRBV4-1 to TRBJ1-4; D remains unclear. Germline CDR1 and CDR2: MGHRA and YSYEKL. V lost 1 base and J 6 bases, leaving 3 bases between the germline ends. This CDR3 has 12 residues. CDR3 sequence (DNA): TGCGCCAGCAGCCAAGCGGATGAAAAACTGTTTTTT. This translates into CASSQADEKLFF.

The V and J genes are TRBV6-2 or TRBV6-3 and TRBJ2-7, with 7 bases aligning to TRBD2. The CDR3 has 15 amino acids. CDR1 and CDR2 from the germline V gene are MNHEY and SVGEGT. J lost 4 bases, V lost 6 bases, and 12 bases had no gene match. The CDR3 DNA is TGTGCCAGCAGCCTGGCGGGGGACTCCAGGTACGAGCAGTACTTC. Protein sequence: CASSLAGDSRYEQYF.

The chain employs TRBV28 and TRBJ1-5, with 7 bases lining up with TRBD1. V was clipped by 3 bases and J by 4 bases; unmatched bases: 6. CDR1 and CDR2 (germline): MDHEN, SYDVKM. The CDR3 length is 15 residues. The CDR3 is CASSFRPGGNQPQHF. The CDR3 bases are TGTGCCAGCAGTTTTCGGCCAGGGGGGAATCAGCCCCAGCATTTT.

This sequence joins TRBV9 and TRBJ2-2; no definite D call. Germline CDR1 reads SGDLS; CDR2 reads YYNGEE. The V gene lost 4 bases and the J gene lost 9 bases, with 13 bases spanning the gap. This CDR3 is built from 13 residues. The CDR3 loop reads CASSPPNPRELFF. The CDR3 nucleotides are TGTGCCAGCAGCCCCCCCAACCCACGGGAGCTGTTTTTT.

The chain is built from TRBV19 and TRBJ2-7; D not resolved. This CDR3 contains 14 residues. The germline V gene encodes CDR1 LNHDA and CDR2 SQIVND (reference sequence). V gave up 4 bases and J gave up 2 bases, with 12 bases separating them. CDR3 protein: CASSTRGFTYEQYF. The CDR3 nucleotides are TGTGCCAGTAGTACACGTGGCTTCACCTACGAGCAGTACTTC.

This chain connects TRBV3-1 (or the pseudogene TRBV3-2) to TRBJ1-5; 7 nucleotides align to TRBD1. J was trimmed by 7 bases and V by 1 base; bases with no gene match: 1. This CDR3 is 13 amino acids long. Looked up from germline, CDR1 is LGHDT and CDR2 is YNNKEL (reference sequence). The chain's CDR3 is CASSQGQGQPQHF. As DNA, the CDR3 is TGTGCCAGCAGCCAAGGACAGGGCCAGCCCCAGCATTTT.